This T cell receptor (beta chain) was sequenced during a study of molecular identifiers for immune sequencing clone quantification. Study-level information: In replicates, RNA taken from approximately 20,000 or 100,000 naive CD8 cells was divided five ways, and four portions underwent sequencing. Study outcomes and limitations: Over 99% of effector molecules, yet under 1% of naive-cell molecules, were held by clones above 20 RNA copies.

About this clonotype: The antigen remains undetermined.

Using a CD8+CD4-CCR7+CD45RA+ phenotype, naive CD8 T cells were sorted. Bulk TCR library preparation followed previously described methods with listed TCR primers. TCRdb re-derived calls from the PCR reads in MiXCR, one entry per CDR3 protein. The sample lists about 510,000 distinct CDR3 sequences, around 23% occurring once. This receptor was identified in a human donor in good health. Some libraries in this study had Jurkat cell RNA spiked in. The sequenced material came from naive CD8+ T cells from blood, with Jurkat cell RNA spiked in. Regarding subset: FACS-sorted CD8+CD4-CCR7+CD45RA+ naive T cells.

CDR3: CASTLGTGAIDGYTF. DNA of the CDR3: TGTGCCAGTACCCTAGGGACAGGGGCGATCGATGGCTACACCTTC. V usage is TRBV19 and J usage is TRBJ1-2; 10 bases are a match to TRBD1. The V and J ends lost 7 bases and 6 bases, in that order; junction bases with no gene match: 11. This CDR3 spans 15 amino acids. Germline values: CDR1 LNHDA, CDR2 SQIVND (reference sequence).